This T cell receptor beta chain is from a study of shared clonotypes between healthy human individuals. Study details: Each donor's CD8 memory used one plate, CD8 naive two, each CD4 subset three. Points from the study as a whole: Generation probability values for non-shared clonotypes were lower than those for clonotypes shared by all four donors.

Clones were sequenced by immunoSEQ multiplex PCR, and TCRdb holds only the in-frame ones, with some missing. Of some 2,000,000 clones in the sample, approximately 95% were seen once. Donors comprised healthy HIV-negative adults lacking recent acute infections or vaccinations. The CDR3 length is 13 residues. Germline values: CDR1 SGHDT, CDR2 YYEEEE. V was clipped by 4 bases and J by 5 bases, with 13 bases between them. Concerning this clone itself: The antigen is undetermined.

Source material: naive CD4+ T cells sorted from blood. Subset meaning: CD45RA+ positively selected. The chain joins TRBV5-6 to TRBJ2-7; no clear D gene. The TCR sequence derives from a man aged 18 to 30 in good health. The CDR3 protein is CASSRTLSNEQYF. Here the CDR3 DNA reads TGTGCCAGCAGCCGTACCCTAAGCAACGAGCAGTACTTC.